One sample yielded the 13 T cell receptor beta chains listed below, sequenced in a study of response to subunit inactivated influenza vaccine. TCRdb independently ran MiXCR on the RT-PCR reads; one entry per CDR3 protein. The data show about 800,000 distinct CDR3 sequences, 21% seen once. The material was PBMCs from blood, obtained roughly 5 days after vaccination. The receptors derive from a middle-aged man who received an inactivated influenza vaccine.

This clonotype was counted many times. Sequence at one end of the junction differs from germline and may be a read error. This chain joins TRBV4-1 and TRBJ2-1, with 7 bases aligning to TRBD1. The CDR3 is 11 residues long. The germline gives CDR1 MGHRA, CDR2 YSYEKL. In DNA, the CDR3 is TGTGCCAGCAGTCAGGACAGGGAGCAGTTCTTC. Translation gives CASSQDREQFF.

A single count supports this clonotype. This chain connects TRBV3-1 to TRBJ2-7, with 10 bases that match TRBD2. V lost 3 bases and J lost 7; bases outside the gene matches: 12. Germline CDR1 is LGHDT and CDR2 is YNNKEL (reference sequence). CDR3 length: 16 residues. The CDR3 sequence is CASSQAASGGAGEQYF. For the CDR3, the DNA is TGTGCCAGCAGCCAGGCGGCGAGCGGGGGGGCGGGGGAGCAGTACTTC.

This chain joins TRBV20-1 and TRBJ1-4; D gene unclear. The CDR3 is made up of 14 amino acids. CDR1 and CDR2 from the germline V gene are DFQATT and SNEGSKA (reference sequence). Trimming removed 3 bases at V and 8 bases at J, with 16 bases between. The CDR3 nucleotides are TGCAGTGCTAGGGGCGGGGAGTTGGGAGAAAAACTGTTTTTT. It encodes CSARGGELGEKLFF.

The rearrangement links TRBV24-1 to TRBJ2-1; D is undetermined. This CDR3 has 16 residues. CDR1 is KGHDR, CDR2 SFDVKD, per germline. Trimming cost V 6 bases and J 4 bases, with 18 bases left between them. CDR3 sequence (DNA): TGTGCCACCAGTAGAAGCCGGACGGCGAGGTACAATGAGCAGTTCTTC. This encodes CATSRSRTARYNEQFF.

This clonotype was detected only a few times. The rearrangement joins TRBV29-1 to TRBJ2-7; D is undetermined. The V gene's germline CDR1 is SQVTM and CDR2 ANQGSEA. With 4 bases removed from V and 0 bases from J, the gap between germline ends came to 10 bases. The CDR3 loop spans 13 amino acids. The CDR3 loop reads CSVVVRVSYEQYF. The CDR3 nucleotides are TGCAGCGTTGTTGTTAGGGTCTCCTACGAGCAGTACTTC.

This clonotype was picked up many times. The rearrangement joins TRBV7-9 to TRBJ1-1; D is perhaps TRBD1 (5 bases). This CDR3 is built from 12 residues. Per the germline V gene, CDR1 is SEHNR and CDR2 is FQNEAQ (reference sequence). V was clipped by 5 bases and J by 5 bases, with 9 bases between them. The CDR3 bases are TGTGCCAGCAGCGGGGGTGGGACTGAAGCTTTCTTT. Amino acid sequence: CASSGGGTEAFF.

This clonotype came up many times. The chain recombines TRBV5-5 with TRBJ2-3; a possible D gene is TRBD2 (5 bases). Trimming removed 5 bases from V and 2 bases from J, with 18 bases in between. The CDR3 has 16 residues. Germline CDR1 and CDR2: SGHKS and YYEKEE (reference sequence). CDR3 sequence (DNA): TGTGCCAGCAGTTTTGTTCCGGGAACCCACACAGATACGCAGTATTTT. It specifies CASSFVPGTHTDTQYF.

The CDR3 DNA sequence: TGCAGTGCTAGAGATCAGGGTGGCAATCAGCCCCAGCATTTT. Protein sequence: CSARDQGGNQPQHF. V and J are TRBV20-1 and TRBJ1-5; tentatively, D is TRBD1 (5 bases). The CDR3 extends over 14 amino acids. V lost 0 bases to trimming and J lost 2 bases, with 8 bases between them. Looked up from germline, CDR1 is DFQATT and CDR2 is SNEGSKA (reference sequence).

V gene TRBV12-3 or TRBV12-4 combines with J gene TRBJ2-7; TRBD1 agrees at 9 bases. V was clipped by 5 bases and J by 2 bases; unmatched bases: 10. The CDR3 is 16 amino acids. CDR3 loop: CASSPLTGQGTYEQYF. The CDR3 nucleotides read TGTGCCAGCAGTCCTCTGACGGGACAGGGTACCTACGAGCAGTACTTC.

The rearrangement uses TRBV7-8 and TRBJ2-4; 8 bases are shared with TRBD1. The V segment lost 0 bases and the J segment 3 bases; nucleotides outside the gene matches: 1. The CDR3 is 15 amino acids. In germline, CDR1 is SGHVS, CDR2 FQNEAQ. The DNA for the CDR3 is TGTGCCAGCAGCTTAGCCGGGACAGGCAAAAACATTCAGTACTTC. It is translated as CASSLAGTGKNIQYF.

This chain joins TRBV20-1 and TRBJ2-3, with 8 bases aligning to TRBD2. The V gene end was trimmed by 3 bases and the J gene end by 4 bases; junction bases not matched to a gene: 6. CDR1 and CDR2 from the germline V gene are DFQATT and SNEGSKA (reference sequence). The CDR3 is 14 amino acids. CDR3 residues: CSASETSAADTQYF. CDR3 DNA: TGCAGTGCTAGTGAGACTAGCGCGGCAGATACGCAGTATTTT.

In this sample, this clonotype turned up a few times. This chain links TRBV7-2 with TRBJ1-6, with TRBD1 as a possible D gene (6 bases). Germline values: CDR1 SGHTA, CDR2 FQGNSA. This CDR3 is built from 16 residues. V was pared by 2 bases and J by 9 bases, with 17 bases between. CDR3 DNA sequence: TGTGCCAGCAGCTTAACTTCAGGGGATCCTCCTTCACCCCTCCACTTT. Protein: CASSLTSGDPPSPLHF.

This clonotype was seen a single time. The V gene is TRBV29-1, the J gene TRBJ2-1, with D tentatively TRBD2 (6 bases). The V end lost 4 bases, the J end lost 4 bases, and 17 bases lay between the germline ends. The CDR3 totals 15 residues. The V gene's germline CDR1 is SQVTM and CDR2 ANQGSEA. The CDR3 loop is CSVAGEGSPYNEQFF. In DNA form, the CDR3 reads TGCAGCGTTGCGGGAGAAGGGAGCCCTTACAATGAGCAGTTCTTC.